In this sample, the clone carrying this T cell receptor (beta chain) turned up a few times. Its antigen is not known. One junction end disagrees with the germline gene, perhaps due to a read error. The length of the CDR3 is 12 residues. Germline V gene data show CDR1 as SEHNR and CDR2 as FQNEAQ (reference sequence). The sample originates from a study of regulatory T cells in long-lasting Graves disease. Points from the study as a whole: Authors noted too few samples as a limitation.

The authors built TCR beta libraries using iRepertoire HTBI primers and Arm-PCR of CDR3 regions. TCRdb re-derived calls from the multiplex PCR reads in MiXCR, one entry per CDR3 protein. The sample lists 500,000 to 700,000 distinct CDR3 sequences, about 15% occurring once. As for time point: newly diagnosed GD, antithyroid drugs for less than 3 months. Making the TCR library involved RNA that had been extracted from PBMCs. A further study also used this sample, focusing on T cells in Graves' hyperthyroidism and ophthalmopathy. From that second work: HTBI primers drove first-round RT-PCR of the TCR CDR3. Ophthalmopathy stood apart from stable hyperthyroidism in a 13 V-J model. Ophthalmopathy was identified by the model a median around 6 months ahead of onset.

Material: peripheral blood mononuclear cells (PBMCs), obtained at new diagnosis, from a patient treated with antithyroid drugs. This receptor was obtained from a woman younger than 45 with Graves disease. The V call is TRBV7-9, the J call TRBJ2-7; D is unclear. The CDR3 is CVSSYDIYEQYF. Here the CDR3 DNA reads TGTGTCAGCAGTTACGACATATACGAGCAGTACTTC.